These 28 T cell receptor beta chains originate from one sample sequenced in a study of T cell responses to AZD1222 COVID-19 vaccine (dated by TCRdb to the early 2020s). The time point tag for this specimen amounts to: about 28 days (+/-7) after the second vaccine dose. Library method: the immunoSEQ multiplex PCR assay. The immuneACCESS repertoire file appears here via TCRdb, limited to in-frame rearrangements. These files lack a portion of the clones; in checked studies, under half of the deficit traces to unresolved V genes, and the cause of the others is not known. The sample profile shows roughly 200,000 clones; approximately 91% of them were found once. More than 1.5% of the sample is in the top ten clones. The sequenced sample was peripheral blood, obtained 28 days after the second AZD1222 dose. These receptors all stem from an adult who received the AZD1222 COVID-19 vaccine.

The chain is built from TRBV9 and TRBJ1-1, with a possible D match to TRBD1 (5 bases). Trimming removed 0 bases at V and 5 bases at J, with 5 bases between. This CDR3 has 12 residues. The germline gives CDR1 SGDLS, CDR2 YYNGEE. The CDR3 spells CASSVGGTEAFF. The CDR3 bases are TGTGCCAGCAGCGTAGGGGGGACTGAAGCTTTCTTT. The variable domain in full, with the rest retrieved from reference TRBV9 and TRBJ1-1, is DSGVTQTPKHLITATGQRVTLRCSPRSGDLSVYWYQQSLDQGLQFLIQYYNGEERAKGNILERFSAQQFPDLHSELNLSSLELGDSALYFCASSVGGTEAFFGQGTRLTVV.

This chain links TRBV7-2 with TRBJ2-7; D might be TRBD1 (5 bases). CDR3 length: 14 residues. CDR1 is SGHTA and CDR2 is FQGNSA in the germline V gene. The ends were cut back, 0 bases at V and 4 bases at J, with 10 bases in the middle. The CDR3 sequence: CASSLARAVYEQYF. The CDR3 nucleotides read TGTGCCAGCAGCTTAGCCAGGGCAGTGTACGAGCAGTACTTC.

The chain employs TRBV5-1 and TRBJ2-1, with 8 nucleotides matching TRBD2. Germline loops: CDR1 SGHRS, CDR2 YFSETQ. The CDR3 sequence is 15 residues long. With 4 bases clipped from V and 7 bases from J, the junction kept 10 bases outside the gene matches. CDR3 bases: TGCGCCAGCAGCACGACCGGGACTAGGAATAATGAGCAGTTCTTC. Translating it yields CASSTTGTRNNEQFF. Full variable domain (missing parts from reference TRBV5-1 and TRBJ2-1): KAGVTQTPRYLIKTRGQQVTLSCSPISGHRSVSWYQQTPGQGLQFLFEYFSETQRNKGNFPGRFSGRQFSNSRSEMNVSTLELGDSALYLCASSTTGTRNNEQFFGPGTRLTVL.

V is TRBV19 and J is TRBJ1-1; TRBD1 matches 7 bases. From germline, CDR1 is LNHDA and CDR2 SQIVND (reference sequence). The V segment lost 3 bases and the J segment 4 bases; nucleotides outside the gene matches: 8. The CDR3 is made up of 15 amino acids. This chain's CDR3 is CASSIFSTGPTEAFF. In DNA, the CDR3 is TGTGCCAGTAGTATCTTCTCGACAGGGCCCACTGAAGCTTTCTTT.

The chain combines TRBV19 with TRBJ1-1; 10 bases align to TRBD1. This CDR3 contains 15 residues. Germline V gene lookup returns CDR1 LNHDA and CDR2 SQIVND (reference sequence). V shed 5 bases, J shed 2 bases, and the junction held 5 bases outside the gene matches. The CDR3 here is CASSYRDRGNTEAFF. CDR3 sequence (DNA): TGTGCCAGTAGTTACCGGGACAGGGGTAACACTGAAGCTTTCTTT.

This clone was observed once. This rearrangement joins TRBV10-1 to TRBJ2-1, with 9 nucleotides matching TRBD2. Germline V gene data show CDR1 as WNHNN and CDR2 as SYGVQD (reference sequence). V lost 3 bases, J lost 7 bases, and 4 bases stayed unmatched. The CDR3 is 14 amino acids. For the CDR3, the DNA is TGCGCCAGCAGTGAAAGCGGGAGGAGGAATGAGCAGTTCTTC. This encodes CASSESGRRNEQFF.

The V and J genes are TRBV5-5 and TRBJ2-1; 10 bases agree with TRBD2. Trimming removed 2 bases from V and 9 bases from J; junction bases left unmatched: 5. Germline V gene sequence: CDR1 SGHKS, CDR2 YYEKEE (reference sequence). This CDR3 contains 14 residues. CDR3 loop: CASSFTSGMGEQFF. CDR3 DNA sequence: TGTGCCAGCAGCTTCACTAGCGGGATGGGTGAGCAGTTCTTC.

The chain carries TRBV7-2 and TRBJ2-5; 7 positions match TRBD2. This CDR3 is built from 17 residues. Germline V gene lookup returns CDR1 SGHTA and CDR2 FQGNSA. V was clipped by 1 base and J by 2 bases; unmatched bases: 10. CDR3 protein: CASSLEVYGGKQETQYF. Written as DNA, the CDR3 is TGTGCCAGCAGCTTAGAGGTTTACGGGGGGAAACAAGAGACCCAGTACTTC. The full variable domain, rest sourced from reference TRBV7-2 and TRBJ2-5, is GAGVSQSPSNKVTEKGKDVELRCDPISGHTALYWYRQSLGQGLEFLIYFQGNSAPDKSGLPSDRFSAERTGGSVSTLTIQRTQQEDSAVYLCASSLEVYGGKQETQYFGPGTRLLVL.

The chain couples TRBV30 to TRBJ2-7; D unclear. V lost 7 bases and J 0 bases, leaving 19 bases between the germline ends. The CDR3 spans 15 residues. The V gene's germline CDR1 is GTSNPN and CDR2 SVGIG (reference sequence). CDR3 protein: CASLPEQAGSYEQYF. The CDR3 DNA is TGTGCCTCTCTACCCGAGCAGGCCGGCTCCTACGAGCAGTACTTC.

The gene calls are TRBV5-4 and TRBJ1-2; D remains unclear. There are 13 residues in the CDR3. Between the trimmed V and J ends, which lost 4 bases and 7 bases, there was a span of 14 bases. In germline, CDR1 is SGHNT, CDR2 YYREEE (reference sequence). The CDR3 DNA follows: TGTGCCAGCAGCCTGCCGGAAGGAGGTGGCTACACCTTC. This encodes CASSLPEGGGYTF.

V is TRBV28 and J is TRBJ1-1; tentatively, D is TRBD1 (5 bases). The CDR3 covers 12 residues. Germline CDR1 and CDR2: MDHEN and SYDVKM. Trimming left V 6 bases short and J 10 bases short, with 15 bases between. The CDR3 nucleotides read TGTGCCAGCAGCTTACAGGCGACGCGAGCTTTCTTT. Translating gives CASSLQATRAFF.

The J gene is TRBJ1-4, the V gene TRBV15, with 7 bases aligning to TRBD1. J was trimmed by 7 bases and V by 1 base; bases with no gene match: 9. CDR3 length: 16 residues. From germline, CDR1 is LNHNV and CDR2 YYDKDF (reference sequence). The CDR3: CATSRVPGTVSEKLFF. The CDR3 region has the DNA TGTGCCACCAGCAGAGTCCCCGGGACAGTCTCTGAAAAACTGTTTTTT. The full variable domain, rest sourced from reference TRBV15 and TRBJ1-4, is DAMVIQNPRYQVTQFGKPVTLSCSQTLNHNVMYWYQQKSSQAPKLLFHYYDKDFNNEADTPDNFQSRRPNTSFCFLDIRSPGLGDTAMYLCATSRVPGTVSEKLFFGSGTQLSVL.

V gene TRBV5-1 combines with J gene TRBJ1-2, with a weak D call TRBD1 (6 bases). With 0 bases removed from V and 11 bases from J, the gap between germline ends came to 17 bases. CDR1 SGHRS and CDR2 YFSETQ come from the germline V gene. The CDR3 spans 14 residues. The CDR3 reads CASSLDSRQAPYTF. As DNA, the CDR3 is TGCGCCAGCAGCTTGGATAGCCGACAGGCCCCTTACACCTTC.

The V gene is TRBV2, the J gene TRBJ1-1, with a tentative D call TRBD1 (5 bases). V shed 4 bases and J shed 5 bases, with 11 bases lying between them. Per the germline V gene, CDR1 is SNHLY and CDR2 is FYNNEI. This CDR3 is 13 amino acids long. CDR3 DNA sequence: TGTGCCAGCAGTGTGTGGGGGGGTACTGAAGCTTTCTTT. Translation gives CASSVWGGTEAFF.

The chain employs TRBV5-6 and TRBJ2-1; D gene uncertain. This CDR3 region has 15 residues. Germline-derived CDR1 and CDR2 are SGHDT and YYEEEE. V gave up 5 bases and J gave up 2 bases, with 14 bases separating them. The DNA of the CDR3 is TGTGCCAGCAGTTCCCTTACCAGGACCTACAATGAGCAGTTCTTC. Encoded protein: CASSSLTRTYNEQFF.

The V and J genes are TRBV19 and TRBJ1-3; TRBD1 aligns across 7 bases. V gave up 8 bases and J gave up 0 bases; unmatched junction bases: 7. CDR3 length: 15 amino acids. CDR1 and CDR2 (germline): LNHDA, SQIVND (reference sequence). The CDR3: CASRTNRGSGNTIYF. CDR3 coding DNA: TGTGCCAGTCGAACAAACAGGGGCTCTGGAAACACCATATATTTT.

The CDR3 loop is CASTETGVGAQPQHF. Here the CDR3 DNA reads TGTGCCAGTACCGAGACAGGGGTAGGGGCTCAGCCCCAGCATTTT. The chain couples TRBV19 to TRBJ1-5; 8 bases match TRBD1. Unmatched junction bases numbered 11, after V lost 7 bases and J lost 6 bases. This CDR3 has 15 amino acids. CDR1 and CDR2 from the germline V gene are LNHDA and SQIVND (reference sequence).

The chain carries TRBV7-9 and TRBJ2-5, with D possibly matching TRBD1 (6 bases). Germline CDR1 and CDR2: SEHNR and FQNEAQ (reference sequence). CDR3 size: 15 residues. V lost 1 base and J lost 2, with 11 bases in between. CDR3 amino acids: CASSLGTALQETQYF. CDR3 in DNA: TGTGCCAGCAGCTTAGGGACAGCCCTTCAAGAGACCCAGTACTTC.

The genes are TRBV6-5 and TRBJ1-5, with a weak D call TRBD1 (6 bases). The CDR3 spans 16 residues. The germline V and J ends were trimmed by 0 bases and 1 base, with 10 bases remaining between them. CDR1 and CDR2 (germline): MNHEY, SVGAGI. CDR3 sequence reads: CASSYSSGVSNQPQHF. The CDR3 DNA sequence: TGTGCCAGCAGTTACTCGTCAGGGGTCAGCAATCAGCCCCAGCATTTT.

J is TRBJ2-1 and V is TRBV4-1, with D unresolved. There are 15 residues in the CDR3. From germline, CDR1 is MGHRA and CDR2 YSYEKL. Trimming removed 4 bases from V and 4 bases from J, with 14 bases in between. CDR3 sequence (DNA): TGCGCCAGCAGCCTGACATGGCAGGCGTACAATGAGCAGTTCTTC. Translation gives CASSLTWQAYNEQFF.

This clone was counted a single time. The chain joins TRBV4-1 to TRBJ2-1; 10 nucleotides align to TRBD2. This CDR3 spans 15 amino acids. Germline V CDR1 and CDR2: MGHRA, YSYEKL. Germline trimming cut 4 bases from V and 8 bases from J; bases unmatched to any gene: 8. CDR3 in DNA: TGCGCCAGCAGCCCCATAGCGGGAGGAGTGTATGAGCAGTTCTTC. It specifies CASSPIAGGVYEQFF.

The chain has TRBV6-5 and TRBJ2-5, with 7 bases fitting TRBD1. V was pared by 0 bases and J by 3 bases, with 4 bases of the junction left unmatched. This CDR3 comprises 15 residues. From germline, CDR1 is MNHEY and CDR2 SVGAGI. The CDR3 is CASSYSGTDKETQYF. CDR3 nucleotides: TGTGCCAGCAGTTACTCGGGGACAGATAAAGAGACCCAGTACTTC.

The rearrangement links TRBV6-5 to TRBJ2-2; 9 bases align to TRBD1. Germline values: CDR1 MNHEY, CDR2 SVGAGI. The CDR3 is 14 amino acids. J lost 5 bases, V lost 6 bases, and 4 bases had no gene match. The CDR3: CASRGQGRTGELFF. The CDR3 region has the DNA TGTGCCAGCAGAGGACAGGGGAGGACCGGGGAGCTGTTTTTT.

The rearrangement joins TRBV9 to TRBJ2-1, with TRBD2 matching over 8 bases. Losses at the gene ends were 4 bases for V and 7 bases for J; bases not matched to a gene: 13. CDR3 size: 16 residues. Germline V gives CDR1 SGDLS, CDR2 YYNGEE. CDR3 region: CASSSQAGVGENEQFF. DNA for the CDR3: TGTGCCAGCAGCTCCCAAGCGGGAGTGGGTGAAAATGAGCAGTTCTTC.

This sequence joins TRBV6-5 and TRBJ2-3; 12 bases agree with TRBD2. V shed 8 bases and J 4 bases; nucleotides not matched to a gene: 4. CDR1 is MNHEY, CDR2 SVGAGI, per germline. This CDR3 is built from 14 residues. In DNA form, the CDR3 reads TGTGCCAGCGGATCTAGCGGGAGGGCAGATACGCAGTATTTT. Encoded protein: CASGSSGRADTQYF.

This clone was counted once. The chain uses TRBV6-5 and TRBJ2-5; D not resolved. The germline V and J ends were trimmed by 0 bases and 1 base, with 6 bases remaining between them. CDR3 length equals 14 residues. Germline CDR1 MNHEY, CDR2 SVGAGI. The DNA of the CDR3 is TGTGCCAGCAGTTACTCGCCTAGCCAAGAGACCCAGTACTTC. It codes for CASSYSPSQETQYF.

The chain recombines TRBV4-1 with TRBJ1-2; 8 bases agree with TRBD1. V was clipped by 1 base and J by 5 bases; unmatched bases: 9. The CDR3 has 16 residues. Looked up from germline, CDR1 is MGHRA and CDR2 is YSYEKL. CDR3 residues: CASSQVWADREYGYTF. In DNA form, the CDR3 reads TGCGCCAGCAGCCAAGTGTGGGCGGACAGGGAATATGGCTACACCTTC.

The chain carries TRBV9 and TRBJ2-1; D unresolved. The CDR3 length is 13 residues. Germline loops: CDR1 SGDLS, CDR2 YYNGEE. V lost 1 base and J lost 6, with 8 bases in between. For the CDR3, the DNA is TGTGCCAGCAGCGTAAGTAGGGTCAATGAGCAGTTCTTC. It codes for CASSVSRVNEQFF.